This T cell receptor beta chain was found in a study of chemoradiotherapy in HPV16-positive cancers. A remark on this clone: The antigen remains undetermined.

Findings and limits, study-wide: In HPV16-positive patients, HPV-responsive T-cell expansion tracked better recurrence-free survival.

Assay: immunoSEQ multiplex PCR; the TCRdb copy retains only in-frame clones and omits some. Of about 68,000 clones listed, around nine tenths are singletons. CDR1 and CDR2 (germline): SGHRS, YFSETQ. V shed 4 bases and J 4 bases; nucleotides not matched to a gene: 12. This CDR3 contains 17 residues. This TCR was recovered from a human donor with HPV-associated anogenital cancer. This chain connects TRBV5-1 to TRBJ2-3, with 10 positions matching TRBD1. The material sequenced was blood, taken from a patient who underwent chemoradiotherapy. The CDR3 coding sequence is TGCGCCAGCAGCGTTCGGCCCGGGACAGGGGTCGCAGATACGCAGTATTTT. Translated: CASSVRPGTGVADTQYF.